This record concerns one TCR beta chain sequence. Its antigen has not been determined. It has no much larger one-base neighbor in the sample; base qualities were not kept. The CDR3, cysteine through phenylalanine, is 14 amino acids long. CDR3 DNA is the only sequence kept; it has 42 bases, read in frame from the first base. V lost 4 bases and J lost 0 bases; the stretch between them is 6 bases long. In the germline V gene, CDR1 corresponds to MRHNA and CDR2 to SNTAGT. All patients' tumors stained robustly positive for Merkel cell polyomavirus Large T antigen by immunohistochemistry. The study included around 11 Merkel cell carcinoma patients whose blood and/or cultured TIL contained robust KLL-tetramer+ populations exceeding 0.04% of CD8+ T cells. All patients were identified as Caucasian, and a median age of roughly 65 years (range about 50 to 85 years) was recorded. Lymph node tumors were analyzed for patients with unknown primaries who presented with nodal disease, or when there was not enough primary tissue.

This entry is derived from a study of tumor-infiltrating T cells and Merkel cell polyomavirus (dated by TCRdb to 2016 to 2017). Some background on the complete study: The study examined CD8+ T cells specific for the Merkel cell polyomavirus KLL epitope in Merkel cell carcinoma patients. Varying disease stages were represented at patient presentation, and patients were followed for a median of about 2.8 years (range roughly 1.1 to 6.0 years). The therapies patients received were varied and non-standardized, including chemotherapy, radiation and immunotherapies. In fewer than 15 samples, TRB sequencing was done on KLL-tetramer-sorted cells from blood or tumor-infiltrating lymphocytes, along with 11 to 12 matched whole-tumor samples. The majority of whole-tumor samples consisted of roughly 25-micron curls cut from formalin-fixed, paraffin-embedded tissue blocks. In the whole study, one tumor sample was a frozen nodal tumor digest, and another tumor sample was a flash-frozen core biopsy of a metastasis.

Results and caveats for the whole study, not just this receptor: Significantly improved MCC-specific survival was associated with a higher intratumoral fraction of KLL-specific T cells (about 1.9-20% versus about 0-0.15%). One limitation of the study is the small sample size (n ≈ 13 patients). Because the study covered only a single viral epitope, T cells targeting other Merkel cell polyomavirus epitopes were not captured. A greater number of unique KLL-specific clonotypes in tumors (roughly 5-108 vs 0-3) was associated with a significant advantage in MCC-specific survival (P = 0.0051). KLL-specific TRB repertoires were diverse and largely private, with only one public clonotype among some 400 unique sequences, shared by two patients.

Library preparation was by the immunoSEQ multiplex PCR assay. Genomic DNA extraction, TRB sequencing and normalization were performed by Adaptive Biotechnologies (Seattle, WA). As for the original processing: To compute clonality, the Shannon entropy of productive TRB sequences was normalized by log2 of unique productive sequences and then subtracted from one. KLL-specific clonotypes in tumors were identified by matching TCRbeta CDR3 amino acid sequences with those from each patient's tetramer-sorted sample. In its TCRdb copy, this immuneACCESS table keeps in-frame sequences only and misses some clones. Where compared with another copy, unresolved V genes explain less than half of these, and the others have no known cause. V, J and clone size reflect that table, while D and trimming were determined from the DNA. The sample table lists more than 20,000 clones, around 90% of them with a count of one. More than 2.5% of the sample is taken by the ten largest.

Sample: lymph node tissue. The chain couples TRBV6-4 to TRBJ2-2; there is no confident call for the D gene. This TCR derives from a man aged 50-59 years with Merkel cell carcinoma. CDR3 loop: CASSVEANTGELFF. Here is the DNA: TGTGCCAGCAGTGTCGAGGCGAACACCGGGGAGCTGTTTTTT.